This is a list of T cell receptor beta chains from one sample in a study of blood T cell repertoires in COVID-19. The assay was immunoSEQ multiplex PCR, and TCRdb's table has in-frame clones only and misses some. The sample shows about 280,000 clones, approximately 85% of them seen only once. Input material: peripheral blood. These receptors came from a woman aged 70-85 years with acute or convalescent COVID-19. Both conserved end residues are trimmed from each CDR3. Size tells how often a clone was seen (once, few, many) or the class of an expanded clone, and some rows leave it out.

CDR3: ASLPVTGFNEQY; size: .; J: TRBJ2-7; V: TRBV28; length: 12
CDR3: ASSPRQGKADTIY; size: .; J: TRBJ1-3; V: TRBV27; length: 13
CDR3: ASGLGAGASGEQF; size: .; J: TRBJ2-1; V: TRBV12-5; length: 13
CDR3: ASSLVGTRNTGELF; size: .; J: TRBJ2-2; V: TRBV7-2; length: 14
CDR3: ASSWGDMNTEAF; size: .; J: TRBJ1-1; V: TRBV7-9; length: 12
CDR3: ASSPQDRGSIYGYT; size: once; J: TRBJ1-2; V: TRBV3-1/TRBV3-2; length: 14
CDR3: ASGLQGFEQY; size: .; J: TRBJ2-7; V: TRBV5-1; length: 10
CDR3: ASKGDGYEQY; size: .; J: TRBJ2-7; V: TRBV7-9; length: 10
CDR3: ASSFQEGLYYGYT; size: .; J: TRBJ1-2; V: TRBV5-5; length: 13
CDR3: ASTWTGGTDTQY; size: .; J: TRBJ2-3; V: TRBV25-1; length: 12
CDR3: ASSPWTGRAEAF; size: .; J: TRBJ1-1; V: TRBV28; length: 12
CDR3: AWSVREGTEAF; size: .; J: TRBJ1-1; V: TRBV30; length: 11
CDR3: ASSLVARAGGYT; size: .; J: TRBJ1-2; V: TRBV7-2; length: 12
CDR3: ASSVGWGQGGGYT; size: .; J: TRBJ1-2; V: TRBV9; length: 13
CDR3: ASGQGTGISYNEQF; size: .; J: TRBJ2-1; V: TRBV3-1/TRBV3-2; length: 14
CDR3: ASRDWTSGGPDHGEQF; size: .; J: TRBJ2-1; V: TRBV2; length: 16
CDR3: ASSEAPREWRPQH; size: .; J: TRBJ1-5; V: TRBV6-1; length: 13
CDR3: ASSLNQGQPQH; size: .; J: TRBJ1-5; V: TRBV4-1; length: 11
CDR3: AGGRGRSQPQH; size: .; J: TRBJ1-5; V: TRBV23-1; length: 11
CDR3: ASSRGGVIPEKLF; size: .; J: TRBJ1-4; V: TRBV6-2/TRBV6-3; length: 13
CDR3: ASRRDSGTATDTQY; size: .; J: TRBJ2-3; V: TRBV27; length: 14
CDR3: ASSSEGLNSPLH; size: .; J: TRBJ1-6; V: TRBV7-9; length: 12
CDR3: ASSPFWGGYTDTQY; size: .; J: TRBJ2-3; V: TRBV3-1/TRBV3-2; length: 14
CDR3: ASSYSIWRGGAETQY; size: .; J: TRBJ2-5; V: TRBV6-2/TRBV6-3; length: 15
CDR3: ASSPQDRGYGYT; size: .; J: TRBJ1-2; V: TRBV18; length: 12
CDR3: ASSSRSTGGPNTGELF; size: .; J: TRBJ2-2; V: TRBV11-2; length: 16
CDR3: ASSKGTAYQETQY; size: .; J: TRBJ2-5; V: TRBV19; length: 13
CDR3: ASFSGVLNTEAF; size: .; J: TRBJ1-1; V: TRBV18; length: 12
CDR3: ASSLDGTGRGKLF; size: .; J: TRBJ1-4; V: TRBV7-2; length: 13
CDR3: ASTAGAPYGYT; size: .; J: TRBJ1-2; V: TRBV27; length: 11
CDR3: ASSAWPSDEQY; size: .; J: TRBJ2-7; V: TRBV9; length: 11
CDR3: ASSGRGGSSYEQY; size: .; J: TRBJ2-7; V: TRBV13; length: 13
CDR3: ASGLVIAGSGNTIY; size: .; J: TRBJ1-3; V: TRBV12-5; length: 14
CDR3: ASSSLTDTQY; size: .; J: TRBJ2-3; V: TRBV6-1; length: 10
CDR3: ASSPGSGRVREKLF; size: .; J: TRBJ1-4; V: TRBV5-1; length: 14
CDR3: ASSFSKSGLGYEQY; size: .; J: TRBJ2-7; V: TRBV6-2/TRBV6-3; length: 14
CDR3: ASSIEGRREQPQH; size: .; J: TRBJ1-5; V: TRBV19; length: 13
CDR3: ASSPGQGDYNEQF; size: .; J: TRBJ2-1; V: TRBV5-1; length: 13